This T cell receptor (beta chain) was identified in a study of cytomegalovirus exposure and HLA in healthy donors. This clone was counted once. What it recognizes is unknown. With 60 Vbeta and 13 Jbeta primers, the PCR was carried out. Only in-frame clones appear in the TCRdb table, and some are missing; sequencing was by immunoSEQ multiplex PCR. The data hold roughly 130,000 clones, with approximately 80% observed a single time. Germline loops: CDR1 DFQATT, CDR2 SNEGSKA (reference sequence). This CDR3 has 9 residues. V gave up 6 bases and J gave up 5 bases, with 4 bases separating them. Study-wide results and limits: Later work found that TCR association rates differed between HLA loci; DRB1 had the most and HLA-C the fewest. Associated with cytomegalovirus, according to the listing, were around 160 TCR beta chains. HLA alleles were associated with 16,000 or so TCR beta sequences in a later analysis at 0.05 false discovery rate. TCR beta V- and J-gene trimming, according to a later analysis, was linked to a missense DCLRE1C variant.

Sequenced sample: PBMCs. The chain employs TRBV20-1 and TRBJ1-2, with D unclear. The clonotype was recovered from a man aged 50 to 59 in good health and CMV-seronegative. The CDR3 bases are TGCAGTGCGCGATATGGCTACACCTTC. Its protein is CSARYGYTF.